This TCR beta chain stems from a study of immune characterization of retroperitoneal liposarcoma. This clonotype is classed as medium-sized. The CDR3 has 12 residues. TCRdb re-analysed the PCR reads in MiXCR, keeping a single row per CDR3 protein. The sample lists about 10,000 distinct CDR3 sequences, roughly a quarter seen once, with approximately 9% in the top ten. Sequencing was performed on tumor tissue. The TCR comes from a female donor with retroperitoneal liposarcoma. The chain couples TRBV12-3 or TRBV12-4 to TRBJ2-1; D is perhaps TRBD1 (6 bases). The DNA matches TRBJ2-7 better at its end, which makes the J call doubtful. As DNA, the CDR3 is TGTGCCAGCAGTGACAGGTCCTACGAGCAGTACTTC. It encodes CASSDRSYEQYF.